This TCR beta chain originates from a study of blood T cells in healthy people across ages. Then a second PCR, running about 7 to 11 cycles, was carried out with a sample-barcoded 5' primer and a J-beta primer mix. TCRdb recomputed calls from the 5' RACE reads with MiXCR, one row per CDR3 protein. The table shows about 1.8 million distinct CDR3 sequences, with less than 50% occurring only once. Each donor supplied roughly 9.1 milliliters of peripheral blood. This clonotype was seen only a few times. The CDR3 contains 14 residues. Germline V gives CDR1 SGHRS, CDR2 YFSETQ. Trimming pared 8 bases from V and 0 bases from J, leaving 13 bases between.

This sequence originates from a woman between 35 and 50 years old in good health. This rearrangement joins TRBV5-1 to TRBJ2-3; D remains ambiguous. The source material was blood. CDR3 in DNA: TGCGCCAGTACCCCGGCAACTAGCACAGATACGCAGTATTTT. This translates into CASTPATSTDTQYF.